This T cell receptor (beta chain) was found in a study of T cell repertoires in cytomegalovirus infection. Study results and limitations: There were HLA-C-restricted CMV-specific TCR beta clonotypes dominating the ex vivo response.

One entry per CDR3 protein, called by TCRdb with MiXCR from the reads. This table holds roughly 500,000 distinct CDR3 sequences, around a third found once. A word on this clonotype: Its antigen is still unknown.

Germline V gene data show CDR1 as SGHNT and CDR2 as YENEEA. Unmatched junction bases numbered 10, after V lost 1 base and J lost 0 bases. The CDR3 is made up of 19 amino acids. The chain has TRBV11-3 and TRBJ2-1; TRBD2 matches at 9 bases. The sample consisted of cultured PBMCs, taken from culture after CMV antigen stimulation. The origin of this receptor is a human donor in good health (CMV status not recorded). Some clones in this sample may be carry-over from other donors' samples. The CDR3 loop is CASSLVRGGRAISYNEQFF. The CDR3 bases are TGTGCCAGCAGCTTAGTTAGAGGCGGGAGGGCCATCTCCTACAATGAGCAGTTCTTC.